The 3 T cell receptor beta chains below all came from one sample that was sequenced in a study of T cells in Graves' hyperthyroidism and ophthalmopathy. Amplification of TCR beta CDR3 regions used RNA as the template. Carried out on the TCR CDR3, a first-round RT-PCR used the HTBI primer set. Each CDR3 protein gets one entry after TCRdb re-called the multiplex PCR reads with MiXCR. The sample lists about 380,000 distinct CDR3 sequences; 13% to 15% were seen once. The sequencing sample was made of blood. Receptors were obtained from a woman under 40 with Graves' ophthalmopathy.

The rearrangement joins TRBV7-6 to TRBJ2-7; 9 bases align to TRBD1. J lost 5 bases, V lost 5 bases, and 16 bases had no gene match. Germline V gene sequence: CDR1 SGHVS, CDR2 FNYEAQ. This CDR3 region has 17 residues. The CDR3 spells CASSTSGMGQGFHEQYF. CDR3 DNA sequence: TGTGCCAGCAGCACCAGTGGGATGGGACAGGGTTTCCACGAGCAGTACTTC.

A few counts support this clonotype. The chain is built from TRBV11-1 and TRBJ1-1; D unresolved. The V end was cut by 0 bases, the J end by 2 bases, with 7 bases between. CDR3 length: 14 amino acids. Germline V gene data show CDR1 as SGHAT and CDR2 as FQDESV (reference sequence). CDR3 in DNA: TGTGCCAGCAGCTTAGCGGCAGCTAACACTGAAGCTTTCTTT. Its translation is CASSLAAANTEAFF.

As regards this clonotype: One base away lies a much larger clone, so this may be a sequencing read error. This chain links TRBV20-1 with TRBJ2-7, with D perhaps matching TRBD2 (6 bases). This CDR3 has 13 residues. The germline V gene has CDR1 DFQATT and CDR2 SNEGSKA (reference sequence). CDR3 in DNA: TGCAGTGCTACCGGGACTCGTCGCTACGAGCTGTACTTC. This codes for CSATGTRRYELYF.